The T cell receptor beta chain under discussion was sequenced for a study of blood T cells in healthy people across ages. Study-wide findings and caveats: Both higher diversity and more naive CD4+ cells marked long-lived donors when set against aged donors. Strongly correlated with naive T cell percentage was TCR beta diversity.

For this clonotype: Its antigen remains unidentified.

Staff drew roughly 10 milliliters of peripheral blood from each donor. Germline V gene sequence: CDR1 GTSNPN, CDR2 SVGIG (reference sequence). V shed 5 bases, J shed 5 bases, and the junction held 6 bases outside the gene matches. The CDR3 has 13 residues. Combining a sample-barcoded 5' primer with a J-beta primer mix, a second PCR ran for about 7 to 11 cycles. Every cDNA was tagged by a template-switch adaptor with 12 random nucleotides. MiXCR was run by TCRdb on the 5' RACE reads, yielding one entry per CDR3 protein. The table includes around 870,000 distinct CDR3 sequences, under 35% detected once.

The receptor was derived from a woman older than 75 in good health. The sample was blood. The J gene is TRBJ2-3, the V gene TRBV30; 8 nucleotides line up with TRBD1. Here the CDR3 reads CAWLTGAVDTQYF. CDR3 nucleotide sequence: TGTGCCTGGTTGACAGGGGCAGTAGATACGCAGTATTTT. Together with reference TRBV30 and TRBJ2-3, the CDR3 gives the full variable domain: SQTIHQWPATLVQPVGSPLSLECTVEGTSNPNLYWYRQAAGRGLQLLFYSVGIGQISSEVPQNLSASRPQDRQFILSSKKLLLSDSGFYLCAWLTGAVDTQYFGPGTRLTVL.